The TCR beta chain under discussion was sequenced for a study of blood T cell repertoires in COVID-19. This clone was seen only once. Some clones are missing from TCRdb's copy, which holds only in-frame ones; the method was immunoSEQ multiplex PCR. Of roughly 87,000 clones in the sample, under 85% were seen once. Specimen: peripheral blood. This receptor was identified in a woman in her seventies with acute or convalescent COVID-19.

CDR3 nucleotides: TGCGCCAGCAGTCAATGGAGTCTCAGGGACAGTGGCGCTTTCTTT. Translating gives CASSQWSLRDSGAFF. The rearrangement joins TRBV23-1 to TRBJ1-1, with 7 bases matching TRBD1. TRBV23-1 is treated as an ORF (open reading frame) with a function not yet certain. J was trimmed by 11 bases and V by 1 base; bases with no gene match: 13. The CDR3 covers 15 residues.